These 9 T cell receptor beta chains originate from one sample sequenced in a study of identical twins. TCRdb re-called the 5' RACE reads with MiXCR, one entry per CDR3 protein. Of around 530,000 distinct CDR3 sequences detected, roughly 15% appear once; the ten largest clones hold roughly 0.46%. Another study also made use of these data, one on yellow fever vaccine responses in identical twins.

Sequencing was carried out using CD4+ T cells sorted from blood. The receptor set was obtained from a woman between 18 and 30 years old in good health.

The V and J genes are TRBV24-1 and TRBJ2-7, with a possible D match to TRBD1 (5 bases). This CDR3 is 13 amino acids long. V was clipped by 4 bases and J by 2 bases, with 8 bases between them. CDR1 and CDR2 (germline): KGHDR, SFDVKD. The CDR3 region has the DNA TGTGCCACCAGTGACCAGACAGCCTACGAGCAGTACTTC. This sequence encodes CATSDQTAYEQYF.

This clonotype was seen only a few times. The chain has TRBV15 and TRBJ2-7, with 11 bases matching TRBD2. The V and J ends lost 1 base and 7 bases, in that order; junction bases with no gene match: 12. The CDR3 loop spans 17 amino acids. The V gene's germline CDR1 is LNHNV and CDR2 YYDKDF (reference sequence). The CDR3 spells CATSRGVLAGVLEEQYF. CDR3 DNA: TGTGCCACCAGCAGAGGGGTACTAGCGGGAGTGCTTGAGGAGCAGTACTTC.

The CDR3 coding sequence is TGCGCCAGCAGCCGGAGGGGTCTGGGGGGAGAACTCTCAGATACGCAGTATTTT. Its protein product is CASSRRGLGGELSDTQYF. The V and J genes are TRBV5-1 and TRBJ2-3; D is perhaps TRBD2 (6 bases). The CDR3 consists of 18 residues. Germline CDR1 is SGHRS and CDR2 is YFSETQ. V lost 4 bases and J 4 bases, leaving 25 bases between the germline ends.

This clonotype has a handful of counts. J is TRBJ2-1 and V is TRBV12-3 or TRBV12-4; D is uncertain. CDR3 length: 15 amino acids. The V end was cut by 1 base, the J end by 3 bases, with 10 bases between. CDR3 sequence reads: CASSLETGYYNEQFF. As DNA, the CDR3 is TGTGCCAGCAGTTTAGAGACGGGCTACTACAATGAGCAGTTCTTC.

This clonotype came up many times. This chain uses TRBV14 with TRBJ1-2, with D unclear. V lost 4 bases and J 0 bases, leaving 9 bases between the germline ends. The CDR3 has 14 amino acids. Germline CDR1 reads SGHDN; CDR2 reads FVKESK. CDR3 in amino acids: CASSPQTANYGYTF. In DNA form, the CDR3 reads TGTGCCAGCAGCCCCCAGACGGCTAACTATGGCTACACCTTC.

The table lists this clonotype with a few counts. The V gene is TRBV5-1, the J gene TRBJ2-4; maybe TRBD1 (6 bases). The CDR3 has 16 amino acids. V dropped 0 bases and J dropped 1 base, with 11 bases sitting between them. Germline V gene data show CDR1 as SGHRS and CDR2 as YFSETQ. The CDR3: CASSLEARGAKNIQYF. CDR3 sequence (DNA): TGCGCCAGCAGCTTGGAAGCCAGGGGTGCCAAAAACATTCAGTACTTC.

The chain combines TRBV20-1 with TRBJ2-5; the D gene is possibly TRBD2 (7 bases). The germline V and J ends were trimmed by 0 bases and 7 bases, with 18 bases remaining between them. The germline V gene encodes CDR1 DFQATT and CDR2 SNEGSKA (reference sequence). The CDR3 runs 15 residues. DNA of the CDR3: TGCAGTGCTAGAGACCCGATGGCAGGGGAGGGGACCCAGTACTTC. It yields the protein CSARDPMAGEGTQYF.

In this sample, this clonotype turned up many times. The DNA of the CDR3 is TGCAGTGCTCTGACTAGCGGGGGGCTCTCCACAGATACGCAGTATTTT. It codes for CSALTSGGLSTDTQYF. The gene calls are TRBV20-1 and TRBJ2-3; 13 bases fit TRBD2. Germline CDR1 and CDR2: DFQATT and SNEGSKA (reference sequence). This CDR3 has 16 amino acids. The ends lost 5 bases at V and 2 bases at J; junction bases unmatched: 7.

The J gene is TRBJ1-5, the V gene TRBV3-1, with 9 bases lining up with TRBD1. Germline V gene lookup returns CDR1 LGHDT and CDR2 YNNKEL (reference sequence). Trimming removed 2 bases from V and 6 bases from J; junction bases left unmatched: 5. The CDR3 spans 15 residues. This chain's CDR3 is CASSQTGGRVQPQHF. In DNA, the CDR3 is TGTGCCAGCAGCCAAACAGGGGGCCGGGTTCAGCCCCAGCATTTT.